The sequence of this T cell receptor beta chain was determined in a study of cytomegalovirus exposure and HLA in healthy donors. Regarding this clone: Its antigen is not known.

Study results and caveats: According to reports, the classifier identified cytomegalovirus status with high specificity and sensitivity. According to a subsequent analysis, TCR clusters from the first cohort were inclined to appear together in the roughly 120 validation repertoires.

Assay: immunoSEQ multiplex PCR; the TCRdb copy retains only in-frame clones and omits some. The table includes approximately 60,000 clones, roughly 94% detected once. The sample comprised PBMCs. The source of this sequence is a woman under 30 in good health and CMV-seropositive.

CDR3 amino acids: CASSLEGAGATNEKLFF. CDR3 sequence (DNA): TGTGCCAGCAGCTTGGAGGGGGCAGGGGCAACTAATGAAAAACTGTTTTTT. V and J are TRBV5-6 and TRBJ1-4; 7 bases are a match to TRBD1. The CDR3 sequence is 17 residues long. CDR1 and CDR2 from the germline V gene are SGHDT and YYEEEE. J was trimmed by 0 bases and V by 0 bases; bases with no gene match: 5.